This TCR beta chain was identified during a study of blood T cell repertoires in COVID-19. Study-level information: Collection of acute and convalescent COVID-19 samples took place in the United States, Italy and Spain. In each case, the material was cDNA or gDNA derived from T cells, B-cell-depleted T cells, or PBMCs.

Original data processing: Estimates of nucleated cell counts were drawn from the amplification of reference gene primers. The assay was immunoSEQ multiplex PCR, and TCRdb's table has in-frame clones only and misses some. V and J calls and clone size are as listed in that table; D and trimming were resolved from the DNA. The table lists about 200,000 clones, approximately 91% of them singletons. Seattle participants joined during active infection and were tracked over time. V was trimmed by 6 bases and J by 2 bases, leaving 11 bases between them. The germline CDR1 and CDR2 sequences are SNHLY and FYNNEI. This CDR3 has 14 amino acids.

The clonotype originates from a man aged 50 to 59 with COVID-19, enrolled during active disease. Sequences were obtained from peripheral blood. J is TRBJ1-5 and V is TRBV2, with a weak D call TRBD1 (6 bases). CDR3 protein: CASRGQQGNQPQHF. CDR3 DNA: TGTGCCAGCAGGGGACAACAGGGCAATCAGCCCCAGCATTTT.